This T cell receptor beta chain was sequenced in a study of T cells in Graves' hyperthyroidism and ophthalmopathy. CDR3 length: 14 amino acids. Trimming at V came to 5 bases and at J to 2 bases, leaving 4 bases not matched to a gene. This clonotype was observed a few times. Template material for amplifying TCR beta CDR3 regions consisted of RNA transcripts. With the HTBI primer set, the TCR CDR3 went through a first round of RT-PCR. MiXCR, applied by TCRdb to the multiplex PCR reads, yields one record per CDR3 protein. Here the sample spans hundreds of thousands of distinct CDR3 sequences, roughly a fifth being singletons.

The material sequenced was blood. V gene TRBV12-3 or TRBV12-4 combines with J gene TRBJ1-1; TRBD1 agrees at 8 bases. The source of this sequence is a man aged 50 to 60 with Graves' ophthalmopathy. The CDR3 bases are TGTGCCAGCAGTAGACAGGGGCTCAACACTGAAGCTTTCTTT. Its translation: CASSRQGLNTEAFF.